This T cell receptor (beta chain) was captured in a study of shared clonotypes between healthy human individuals. Here immunoSEQ multiplex PCR was the method, and the copy in TCRdb shows in-frame clones only, minus some. The table has 2 million to 3 million clones, over 85% seen once; the top ten hold 0.36%. This CDR3 is 12 amino acids long. CDR1 and CDR2 from the germline V gene are MNHEY and SVGAGI. The germline V and J ends were trimmed by 8 bases and 3 bases, with 9 bases remaining between them. The chain joins TRBV6-5 to TRBJ2-3; D unresolved. The sequence was collected from a man aged 18 to 35 in good health. Some clones in this sample may be carry-over from other donors' samples. Input material: naive CD4+ T cells from PBMCs. Documented subset: CD45RA+ positively selected. DNA for the CDR3: TGTGCCAGCGGCTACGGGACAGATACGCAGTATTTT. Protein product: CASGYGTDTQYF.